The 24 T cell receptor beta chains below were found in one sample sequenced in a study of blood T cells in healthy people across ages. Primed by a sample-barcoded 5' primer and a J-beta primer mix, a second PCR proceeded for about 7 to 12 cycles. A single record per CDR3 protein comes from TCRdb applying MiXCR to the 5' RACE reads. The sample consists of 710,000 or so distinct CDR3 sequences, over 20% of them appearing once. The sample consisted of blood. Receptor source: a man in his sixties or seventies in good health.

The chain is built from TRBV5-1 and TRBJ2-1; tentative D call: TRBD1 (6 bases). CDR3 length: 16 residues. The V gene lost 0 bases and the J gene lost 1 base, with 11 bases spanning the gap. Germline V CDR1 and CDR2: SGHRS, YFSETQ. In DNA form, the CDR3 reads TGCGCCAGCAGCTTGGCCTGGACAGTATCCTACAATGAGCAGTTCTTC. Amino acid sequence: CASSLAWTVSYNEQFF. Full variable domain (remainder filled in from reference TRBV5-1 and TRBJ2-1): KAGVTQTPRYLIKTRGQQVTLSCSPISGHRSVSWYQQTPGQGLQFLFEYFSETQRNKGNFPGRFSGRQFSNSRSEMNVSTLELGDSALYLCASSLAWTVSYNEQFFGPGTRLTVL.

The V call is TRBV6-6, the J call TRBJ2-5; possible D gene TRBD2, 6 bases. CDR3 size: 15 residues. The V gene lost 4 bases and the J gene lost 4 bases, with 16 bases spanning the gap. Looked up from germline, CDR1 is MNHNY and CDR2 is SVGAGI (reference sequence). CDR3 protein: CASSSLGGRGETQYF. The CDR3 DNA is TGTGCCAGCAGTTCATTGGGGGGTCGTGGAGAGACCCAGTACTTC.

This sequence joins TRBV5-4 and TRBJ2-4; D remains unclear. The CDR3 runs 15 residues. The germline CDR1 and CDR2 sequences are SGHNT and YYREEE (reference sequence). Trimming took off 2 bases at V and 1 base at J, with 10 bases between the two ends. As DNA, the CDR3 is TGTGCCAGCAGCTTAATCGTGGGGGCCAAAAACATTCAGTACTTC. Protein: CASSLIVGAKNIQYF. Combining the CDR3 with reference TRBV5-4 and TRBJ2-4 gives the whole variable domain ETGVTQSPTHLIKTRGQQVTLRCSSQSGHNTVSWYQQALGQGPQFIFQYYREEENGRGNFPPRFSGLQFPNYSSELNVNALELDDSALYLCASSLIVGAKNIQYFGAGTRLSVL.

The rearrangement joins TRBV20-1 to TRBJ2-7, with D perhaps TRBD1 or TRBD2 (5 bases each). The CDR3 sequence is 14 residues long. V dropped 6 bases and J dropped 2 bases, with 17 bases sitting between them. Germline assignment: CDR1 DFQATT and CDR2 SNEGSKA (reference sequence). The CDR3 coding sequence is TGCAGTGCCCTCTCCGGGGCGAGACCCTACGAGCAGTACTTC. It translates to CSALSGARPYEQYF.

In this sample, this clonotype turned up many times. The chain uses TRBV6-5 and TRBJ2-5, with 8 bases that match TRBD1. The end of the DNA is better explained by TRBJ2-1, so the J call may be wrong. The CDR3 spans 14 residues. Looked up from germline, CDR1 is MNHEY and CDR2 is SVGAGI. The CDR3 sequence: CASSYLTGQGQQFF. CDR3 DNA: TGTGCCAGCAGTTATCTGACCGGACAGGGTCAGCAGTTCTTC.

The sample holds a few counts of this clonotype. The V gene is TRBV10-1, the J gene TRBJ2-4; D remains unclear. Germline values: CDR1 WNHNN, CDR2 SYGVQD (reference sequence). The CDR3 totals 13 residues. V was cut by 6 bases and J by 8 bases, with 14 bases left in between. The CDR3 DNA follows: TGCGCCAGCAGCGACACGGATAGGGACATTCAGTACTTC. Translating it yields CASSDTDRDIQYF.

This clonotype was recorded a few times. In nucleotides, the CDR3 is TGCAGTGCTAGCCCAGGGGCGTACAATGAGCAGTTCTTC. Encoded protein: CSASPGAYNEQFF. V and J are TRBV20-1 and TRBJ2-1, with D tentatively TRBD1 (6 bases). Trimming removed 3 bases from V and 4 bases from J, with 10 bases in between. The CDR3 is made up of 13 amino acids. Germline V lookup: CDR1 DFQATT, CDR2 SNEGSKA (reference sequence).

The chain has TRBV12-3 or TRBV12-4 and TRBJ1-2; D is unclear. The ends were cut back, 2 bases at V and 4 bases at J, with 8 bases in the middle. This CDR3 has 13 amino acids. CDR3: CASSLLSLYGYTF. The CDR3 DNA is TGTGCCAGCAGTTTACTCAGCCTCTATGGCTACACCTTC.

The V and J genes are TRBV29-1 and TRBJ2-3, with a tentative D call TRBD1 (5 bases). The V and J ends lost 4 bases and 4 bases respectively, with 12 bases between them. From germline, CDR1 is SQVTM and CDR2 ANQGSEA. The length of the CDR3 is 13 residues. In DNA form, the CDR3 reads TGCAGCGTTGGAACAGGATACTCAGATACGCAGTATTTT. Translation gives CSVGTGYSDTQYF.

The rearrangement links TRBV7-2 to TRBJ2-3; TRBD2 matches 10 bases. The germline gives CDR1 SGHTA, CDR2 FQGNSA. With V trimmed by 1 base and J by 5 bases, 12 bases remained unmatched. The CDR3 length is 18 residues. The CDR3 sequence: CASSLESLAGLVGDTQYF. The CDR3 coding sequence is TGTGCCAGCAGCTTAGAATCACTAGCGGGACTAGTAGGAGATACGCAGTATTTT. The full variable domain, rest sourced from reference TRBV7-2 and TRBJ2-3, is GAGVSQSPSNKVTEKGKDVELRCDPISGHTALYWYRQSLGQGLEFLIYFQGNSAPDKSGLPSDRFSAERTGGSVSTLTIQRTQQEDSAVYLCASSLESLAGLVGDTQYFGPGTRLTVL.

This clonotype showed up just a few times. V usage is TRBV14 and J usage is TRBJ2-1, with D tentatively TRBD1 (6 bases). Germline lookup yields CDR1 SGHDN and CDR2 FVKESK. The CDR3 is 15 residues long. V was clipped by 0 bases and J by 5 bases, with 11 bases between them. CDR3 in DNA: TGTGCCAGCAGCCAAGAGGGACACCTTCACAATGAGCAGTTCTTC. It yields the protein CASSQEGHLHNEQFF.

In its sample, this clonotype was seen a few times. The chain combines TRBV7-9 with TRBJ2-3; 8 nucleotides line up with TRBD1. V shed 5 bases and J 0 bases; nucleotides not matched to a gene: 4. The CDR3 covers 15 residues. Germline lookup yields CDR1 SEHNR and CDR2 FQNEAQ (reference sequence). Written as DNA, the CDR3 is TGTGCCAGCAGCCGGACAGGGCAAAGCACAGATACGCAGTATTTT. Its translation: CASSRTGQSTDTQYF.

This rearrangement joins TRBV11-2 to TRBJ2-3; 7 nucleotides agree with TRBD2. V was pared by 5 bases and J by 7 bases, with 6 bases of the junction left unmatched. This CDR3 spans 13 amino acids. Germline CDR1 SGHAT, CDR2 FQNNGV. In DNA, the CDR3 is TGTGCCAGCAGCGACAGCGGGGCGAATACGCAGTATTTT. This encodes CASSDSGANTQYF.

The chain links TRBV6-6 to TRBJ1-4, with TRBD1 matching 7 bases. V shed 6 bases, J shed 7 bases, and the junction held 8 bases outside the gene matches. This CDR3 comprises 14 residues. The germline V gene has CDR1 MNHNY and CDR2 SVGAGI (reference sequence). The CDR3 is CASREGTVSEKLFF. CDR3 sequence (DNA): TGTGCCAGCAGAGAAGGGACAGTATCTGAAAAACTGTTTTTT.

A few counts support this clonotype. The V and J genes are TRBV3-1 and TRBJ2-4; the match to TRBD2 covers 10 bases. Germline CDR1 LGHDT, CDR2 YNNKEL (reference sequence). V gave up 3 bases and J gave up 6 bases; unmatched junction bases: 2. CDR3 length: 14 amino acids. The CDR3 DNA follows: TGTGCCAGCAGCCACAGGACTAGCGGAAACATTCAGTACTTC. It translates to CASSHRTSGNIQYF.

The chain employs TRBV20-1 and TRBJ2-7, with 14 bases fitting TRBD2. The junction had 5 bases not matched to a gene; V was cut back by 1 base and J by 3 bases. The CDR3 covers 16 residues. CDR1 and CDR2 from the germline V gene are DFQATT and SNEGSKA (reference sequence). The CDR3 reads CSARGLAGGPNYEQYV. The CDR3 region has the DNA TGCAGTGCTAGAGGACTAGCGGGAGGGCCCAACTACGAGCAGTACGTC.

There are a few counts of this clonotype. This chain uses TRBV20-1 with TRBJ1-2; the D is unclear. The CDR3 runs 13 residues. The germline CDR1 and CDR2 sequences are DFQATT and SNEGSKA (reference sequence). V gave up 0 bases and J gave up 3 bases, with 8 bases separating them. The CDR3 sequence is CSARDGEDYGYTF. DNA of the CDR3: TGCAGTGCTAGAGATGGGGAGGACTATGGCTACACCTTC.

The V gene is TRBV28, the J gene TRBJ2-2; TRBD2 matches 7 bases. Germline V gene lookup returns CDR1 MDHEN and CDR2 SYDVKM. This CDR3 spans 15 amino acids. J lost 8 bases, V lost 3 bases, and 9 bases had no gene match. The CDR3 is CASSFGTTPSGELFF. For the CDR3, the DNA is TGTGCCAGCAGTTTCGGGACTACCCCATCGGGGGAGCTGTTTTTT.

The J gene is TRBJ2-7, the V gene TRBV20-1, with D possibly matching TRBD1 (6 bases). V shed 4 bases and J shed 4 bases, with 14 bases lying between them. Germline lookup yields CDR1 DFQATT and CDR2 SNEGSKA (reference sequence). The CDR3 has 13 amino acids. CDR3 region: CSAKPGTRYEQYF. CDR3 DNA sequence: TGCAGTGCTAAACCCGGGACAAGATACGAGCAGTACTTC.

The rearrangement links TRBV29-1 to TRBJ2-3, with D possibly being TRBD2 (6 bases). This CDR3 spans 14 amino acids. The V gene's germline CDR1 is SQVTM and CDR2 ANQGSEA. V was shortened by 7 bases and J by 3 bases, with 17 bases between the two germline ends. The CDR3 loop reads CSGYGGGGTDTQYF. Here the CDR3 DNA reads TGCAGCGGTTATGGGGGAGGAGGGACAGATACGCAGTATTTT.

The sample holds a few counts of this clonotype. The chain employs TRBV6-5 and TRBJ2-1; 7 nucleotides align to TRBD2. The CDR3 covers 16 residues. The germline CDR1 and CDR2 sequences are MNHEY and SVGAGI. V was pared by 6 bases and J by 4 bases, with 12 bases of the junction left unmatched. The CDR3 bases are TGTGCCAGCAGCCCAACGGGGGGACGTGTTTACAATGAGCAGTTCTTC. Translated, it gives CASSPTGGRVYNEQFF.

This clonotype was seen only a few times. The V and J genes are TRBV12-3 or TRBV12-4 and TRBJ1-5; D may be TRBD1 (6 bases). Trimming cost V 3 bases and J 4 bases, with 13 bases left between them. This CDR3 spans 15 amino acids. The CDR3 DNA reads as TGTGCCAGCAGTTTCACCACAGGGTTGAATCAGCCCCAGCATTTT. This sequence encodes CASSFTTGLNQPQHF.

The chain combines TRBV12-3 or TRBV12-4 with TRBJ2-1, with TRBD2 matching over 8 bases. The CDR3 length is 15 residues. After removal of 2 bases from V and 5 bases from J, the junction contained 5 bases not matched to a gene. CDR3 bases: TGTGCCAGCAGTTTAAGGCGGGGGGTGAACAATGAGCAGTTCTTC. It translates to CASSLRRGVNNEQFF.

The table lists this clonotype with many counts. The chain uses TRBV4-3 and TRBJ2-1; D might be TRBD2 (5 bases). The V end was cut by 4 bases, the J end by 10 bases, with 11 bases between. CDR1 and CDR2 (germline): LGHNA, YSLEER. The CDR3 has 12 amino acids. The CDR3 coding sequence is TGCGCCAGCAGCCTACCGGACTCCGAGCAGTTCTTC. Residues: CASSLPDSEQFF.